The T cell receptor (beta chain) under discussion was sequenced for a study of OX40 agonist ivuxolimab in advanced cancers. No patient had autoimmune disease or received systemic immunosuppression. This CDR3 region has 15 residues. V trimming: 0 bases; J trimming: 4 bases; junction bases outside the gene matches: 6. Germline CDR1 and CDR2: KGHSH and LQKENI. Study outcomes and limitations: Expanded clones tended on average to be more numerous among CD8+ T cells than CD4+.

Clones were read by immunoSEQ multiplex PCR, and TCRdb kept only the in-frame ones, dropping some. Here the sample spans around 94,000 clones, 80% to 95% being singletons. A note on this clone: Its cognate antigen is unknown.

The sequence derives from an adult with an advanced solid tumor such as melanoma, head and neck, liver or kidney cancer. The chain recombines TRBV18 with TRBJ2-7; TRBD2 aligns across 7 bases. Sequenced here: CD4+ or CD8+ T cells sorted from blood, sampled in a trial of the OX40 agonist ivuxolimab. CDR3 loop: CASSPPYGRDYEQYF. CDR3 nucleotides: TGTGCCAGCTCACCACCTTATGGGAGGGATTACGAGCAGTACTTC.